The rows below give T cell receptor beta chains drawn from one sample of a study of Graves' ophthalmopathy and Graves' hyperthyroidism. TCRdb re-analysed the multiplex PCR reads in MiXCR, keeping a single row per CDR3 protein. This repertoire shows approximately 640,000 distinct CDR3 sequences, under 50% found once; its top ten account for about 3.3%. Material: peripheral blood. Source of these receptors: an adult man with Graves' ophthalmopathy. The CDR3 runs from the conserved cysteine through the conserved F or W. A D gene is named only where the DNA matches it firmly. For some rows the clone size is stated as once, few or many, or as a class when expanded; others skip it.

CDR3: CSVEGSQGTTEAFF; DNA: TGCAGCGTTGAAGGGTCCCAGGGGACCACTGAAGCTTTCTTT; V: TRBV29-1; size: NA; J: TRBJ1-1; D: NA
CDR3: CASSLVRTRDMNTEAFF; DNA: TGCGCCAGCAGCTTGGTTAGGACACGCGACATGAACACTGAAGCTTTCTTT; V: TRBV5-1; size: many; J: TRBJ1-1; D: NA
CDR3: CASSTPAGAETQYF; DNA: TGTGCCAGCAGTACCCCAGCGGGAGCAGAGACCCAGTACTTC; V: TRBV28; size: many; J: TRBJ2-5; D: TRBD2
CDR3: CASSLADSPYEQYF; DNA: TGCGCCAGCAGCTTGGCAGATTCCCCCTACGAGCAGTACTTC; V: TRBV5-1; size: many; J: TRBJ2-7; D: NA
CDR3: CASSLVDTEAFF; DNA: TGTGCCAGCAGCTTGGTTGACACTGAAGCTTTCTTT; V: TRBV5-1; size: many; J: TRBJ1-1; D: NA
CDR3: CASSPWFYEQYF; DNA: TGTGCCAGCAGCCCCTGGTTCTACGAGCAGTACTTC; V: TRBV7-4; size: many; J: TRBJ2-7; D: NA
CDR3: CASSYQGIETQYF; DNA: TGCGCCAGCAGTTACCAGGGGATCGAGACCCAGTACTTC; V: TRBV5-1; size: many; J: TRBJ2-5; D: NA
CDR3: CASSVAQTRTEAFF; DNA: TGTGCCAGCAGCGTAGCACAAACTCGGACTGAAGCTTTCTTT; V: TRBV9; size: NA; J: TRBJ1-1; D: NA
CDR3: CSAGTSHEQYF; DNA: TGCAGCGCCGGGACAAGCCACGAGCAGTACTTC; V: TRBV29-1; size: NA; J: TRBJ2-7; D: NA
CDR3: CASSGTDQPQHF; DNA: TGCGCCAGCAGTGGAACTGATCAGCCCCAGCATTTT; V: TRBV2; size: many; J: TRBJ1-5; D: NA
CDR3: CASSAGVGQPQHF; DNA: TGTGCCAGCAGCGCAGGGGTGGGCCAGCCCCAGCATTTT; V: TRBV7-9; size: many; J: TRBJ1-5; D: NA
CDR3: CASSPRQGRGTEAFF; DNA: TGTGCCAGCAGTCCTCGTCAGGGGAGGGGCACTGAAGCTTTCTTT; V: TRBV6-6; size: many; J: TRBJ1-1; D: NA